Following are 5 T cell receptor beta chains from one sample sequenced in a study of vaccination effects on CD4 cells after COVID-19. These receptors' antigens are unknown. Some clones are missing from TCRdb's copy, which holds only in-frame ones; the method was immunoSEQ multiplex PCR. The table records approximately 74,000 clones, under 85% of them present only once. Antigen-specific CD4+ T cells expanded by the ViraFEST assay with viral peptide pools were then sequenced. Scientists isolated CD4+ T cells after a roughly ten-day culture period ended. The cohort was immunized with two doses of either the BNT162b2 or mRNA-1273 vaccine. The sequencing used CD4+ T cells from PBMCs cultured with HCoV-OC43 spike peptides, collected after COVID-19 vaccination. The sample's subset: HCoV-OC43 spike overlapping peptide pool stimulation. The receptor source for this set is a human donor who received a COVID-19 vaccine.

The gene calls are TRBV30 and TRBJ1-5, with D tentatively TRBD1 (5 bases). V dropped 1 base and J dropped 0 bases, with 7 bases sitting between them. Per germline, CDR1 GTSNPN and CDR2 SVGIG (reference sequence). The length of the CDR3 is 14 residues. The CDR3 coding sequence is TGTGCCTGGAGTGCCGGGACTAGCAATCAGCCCCAGCATTTT. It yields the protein CAWSAGTSNQPQHF.

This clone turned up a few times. The DNA for the CDR3 is TGTGCTAGTGGACCGGGTGTTAGTACACCCGGAAACACCATATATTTT. It translates to CASGPGVSTPGNTIYF. The chain couples TRBV12-5 to TRBJ1-3; D call uncertain. This CDR3 comprises 16 residues. The ends were cut back, 6 bases at V and 4 bases at J, with 19 bases in the middle. Germline V gene sequence: CDR1 LGHNT, CDR2 FRNRAP.

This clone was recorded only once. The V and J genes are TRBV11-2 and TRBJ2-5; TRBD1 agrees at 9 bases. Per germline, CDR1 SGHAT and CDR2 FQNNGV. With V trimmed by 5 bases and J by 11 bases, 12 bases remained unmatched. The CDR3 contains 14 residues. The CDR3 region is CASSHGGVGTGQYF. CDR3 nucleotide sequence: TGTGCCAGCAGCCACGGAGGGGTGGGGACAGGGCAGTACTTC.

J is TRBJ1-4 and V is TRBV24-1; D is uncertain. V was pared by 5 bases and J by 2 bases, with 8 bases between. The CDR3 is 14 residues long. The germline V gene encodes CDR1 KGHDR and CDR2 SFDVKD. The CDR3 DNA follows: TGTGCCACCAGTGCCCCGGGTACTAATGAAAAACTGTTTTTT. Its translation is CATSAPGTNEKLFF.

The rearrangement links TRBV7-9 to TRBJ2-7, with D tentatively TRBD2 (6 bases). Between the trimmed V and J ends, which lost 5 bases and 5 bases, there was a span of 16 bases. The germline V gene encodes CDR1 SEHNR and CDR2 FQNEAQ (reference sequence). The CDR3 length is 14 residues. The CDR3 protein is CASSNTAGSNEQYV. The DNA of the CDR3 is TGTGCCAGCAGCAACACCGCCGGGAGTAACGAGCAGTACGTC.